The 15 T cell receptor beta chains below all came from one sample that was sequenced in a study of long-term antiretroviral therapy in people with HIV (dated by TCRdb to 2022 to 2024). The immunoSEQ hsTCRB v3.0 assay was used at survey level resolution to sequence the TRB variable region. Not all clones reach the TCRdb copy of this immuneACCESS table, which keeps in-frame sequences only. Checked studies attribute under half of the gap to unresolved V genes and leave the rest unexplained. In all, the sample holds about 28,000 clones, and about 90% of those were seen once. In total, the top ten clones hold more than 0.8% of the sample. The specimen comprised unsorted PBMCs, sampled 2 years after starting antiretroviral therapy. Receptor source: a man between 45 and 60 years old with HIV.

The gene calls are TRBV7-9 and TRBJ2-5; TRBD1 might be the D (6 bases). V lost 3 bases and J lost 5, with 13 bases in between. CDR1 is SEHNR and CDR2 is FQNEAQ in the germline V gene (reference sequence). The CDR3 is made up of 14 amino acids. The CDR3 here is CASSFQGKEETQYF. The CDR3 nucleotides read TGTGCCAGCAGCTTCCAGGGGAAGGAGGAGACCCAGTACTTC.

CDR3 nucleotide sequence: TGTGCCTCCAGGACAGGCCCGGCGCGGGGTCTGTACTATGGCTACACCTTC. Residues: CASRTGPARGLYYGYTF. This sequence joins TRBV10-3 and TRBJ1-2; 7 nucleotides agree with TRBD1. Unmatched junction bases numbered 21, after V lost 11 bases and J lost 3 bases. CDR1 and CDR2 from the germline V gene are ENHRY and SYGVKD. The CDR3 has 17 amino acids.

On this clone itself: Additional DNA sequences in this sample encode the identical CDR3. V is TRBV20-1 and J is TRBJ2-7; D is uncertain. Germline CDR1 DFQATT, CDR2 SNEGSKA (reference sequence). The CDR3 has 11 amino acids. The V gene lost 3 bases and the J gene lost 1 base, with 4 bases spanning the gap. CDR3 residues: CSARASYEQYF. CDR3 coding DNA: TGCAGTGCTAGGGCTTCCTACGAGCAGTACTTC.

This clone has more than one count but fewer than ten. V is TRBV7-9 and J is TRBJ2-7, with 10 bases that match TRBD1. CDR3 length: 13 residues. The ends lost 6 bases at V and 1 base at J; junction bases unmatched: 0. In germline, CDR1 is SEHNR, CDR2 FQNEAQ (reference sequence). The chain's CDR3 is CASRGQGSYEQYF. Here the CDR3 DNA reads TGTGCCAGCAGGGGACAGGGGTCCTACGAGCAGTACTTC.

Here the CDR3 DNA reads TGTGCCAGCAGTTTAGTGATTGGGGAGCAGTACTTC. Residues: CASSLVIGEQYF. The rearrangement uses TRBV28 and TRBJ2-7; D remains unclear. Germline lookup yields CDR1 MDHEN and CDR2 SYDVKM. The CDR3 is made up of 12 amino acids. V shed 2 bases and J shed 7 bases, with 9 bases lying between them.

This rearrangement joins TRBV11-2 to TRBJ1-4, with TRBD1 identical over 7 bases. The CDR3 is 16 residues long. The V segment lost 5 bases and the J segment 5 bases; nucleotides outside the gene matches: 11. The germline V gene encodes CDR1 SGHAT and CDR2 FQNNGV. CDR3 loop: CASSGGTATLNEKLFF. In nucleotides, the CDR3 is TGTGCCAGCAGCGGAGGGACAGCTACCTTAAATGAAAAACTGTTTTTT.

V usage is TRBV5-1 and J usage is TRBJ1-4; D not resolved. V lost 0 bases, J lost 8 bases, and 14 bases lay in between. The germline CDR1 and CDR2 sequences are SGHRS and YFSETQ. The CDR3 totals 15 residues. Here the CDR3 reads CASSLEGQKEEKLFF. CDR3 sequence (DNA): TGCGCCAGCAGCTTGGAAGGCCAGAAGGAAGAAAAACTGTTTTTT. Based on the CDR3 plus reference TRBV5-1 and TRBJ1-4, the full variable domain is KAGVTQTPRYLIKTRGQQVTLSCSPISGHRSVSWYQQTPGQGLQFLFEYFSETQRNKGNFPGRFSGRQFSNSRSEMNVSTLELGDSALYLCASSLEGQKEEKLFFGSGTQLSVL.

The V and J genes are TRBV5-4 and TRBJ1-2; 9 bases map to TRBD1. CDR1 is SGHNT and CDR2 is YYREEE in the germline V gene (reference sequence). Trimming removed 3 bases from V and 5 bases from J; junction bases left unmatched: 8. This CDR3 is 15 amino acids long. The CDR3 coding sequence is TGTGCCAGCAGCTCCGACAGGGGGTTCGGGTATGGCTACACCTTC. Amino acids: CASSSDRGFGYGYTF.

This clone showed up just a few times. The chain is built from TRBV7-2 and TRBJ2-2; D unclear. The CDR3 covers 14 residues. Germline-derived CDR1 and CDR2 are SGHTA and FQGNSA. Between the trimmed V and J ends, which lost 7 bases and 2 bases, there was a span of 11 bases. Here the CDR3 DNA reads TGTGCCAGCACCTTGAGACCAAACACCGGGGAGCTGTTTTTT. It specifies CASTLRPNTGELFF.

The CDR3 sequence: CASSSRGGQPQHF. CDR3 nucleotides: TGTGCCAGCAGCTCCCGCGGAGGCCAGCCCCAGCATTTT. This rearrangement joins TRBV7-2 to TRBJ1-5; D ambiguous. Deletions cut 4 bases from V and 7 bases from J, with 11 bases between. The CDR3 sequence is 13 residues long. Germline V gene sequence: CDR1 SGHTA, CDR2 FQGNSA.

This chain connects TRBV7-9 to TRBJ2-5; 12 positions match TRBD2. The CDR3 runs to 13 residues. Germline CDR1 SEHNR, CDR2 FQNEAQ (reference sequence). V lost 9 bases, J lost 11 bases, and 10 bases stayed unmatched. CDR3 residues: CASTTSGRTAQYF. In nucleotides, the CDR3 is TGTGCCAGTACGACTAGCGGGAGAACAGCGCAGTACTTC.

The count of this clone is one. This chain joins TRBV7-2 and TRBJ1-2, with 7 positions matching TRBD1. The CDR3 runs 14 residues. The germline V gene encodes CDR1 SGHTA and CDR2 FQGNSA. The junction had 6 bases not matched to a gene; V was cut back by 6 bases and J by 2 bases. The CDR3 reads CASSPDRWNYGYTF. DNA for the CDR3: TGTGCCAGCAGTCCGGACAGGTGGAACTATGGCTACACCTTC.

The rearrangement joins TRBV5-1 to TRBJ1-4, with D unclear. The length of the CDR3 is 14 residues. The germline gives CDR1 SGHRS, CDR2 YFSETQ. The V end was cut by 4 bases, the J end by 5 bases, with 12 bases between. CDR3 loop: CASSQQSSNEKLFF. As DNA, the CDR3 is TGCGCCAGCAGCCAGCAATCCTCGAATGAAAAACTGTTTTTT.

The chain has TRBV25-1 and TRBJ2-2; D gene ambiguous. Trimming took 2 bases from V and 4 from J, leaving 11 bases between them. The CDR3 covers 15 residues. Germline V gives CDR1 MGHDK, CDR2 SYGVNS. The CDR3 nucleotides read TGTGCCAGCAGTGAAAGTAACGTCTTCACCGGGGAGCTGTTTTTT. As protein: CASSESNVFTGELFF.

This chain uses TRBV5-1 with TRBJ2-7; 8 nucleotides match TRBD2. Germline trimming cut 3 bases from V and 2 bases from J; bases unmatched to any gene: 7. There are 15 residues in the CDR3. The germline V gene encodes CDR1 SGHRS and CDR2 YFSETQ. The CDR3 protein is CASSSRGTRAYEQYF. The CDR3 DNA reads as TGCGCCAGCAGCTCGAGGGGGACTAGAGCCTACGAGCAGTACTTC.